A single sample is the source of the 13 T cell receptor beta chains below, sequenced in a study of blood T cell repertoires in COVID-19. TCRdb keeps only in-frame clones here, not all; method: immunoSEQ multiplex PCR. The sample lists 52,000 or so clones, about nine tenths occurring once. The sample consisted of peripheral blood. All receptors come from a human donor in a cohort sampled during active COVID-19.

The gene calls are TRBV6-5 and TRBJ2-4, with 9 bases matching TRBD1. Germline values: CDR1 MNHEY, CDR2 SVGAGI. This CDR3 region has 11 residues. V trimming: 6 bases; J trimming: 12 bases; junction bases outside the gene matches: 3. CDR3 bases: TGTGCCAGCAGCGGGACAGGGAGTCAGTACTTC. This translates into CASSGTGSQYF.

This clone was seen a handful of times. The rearrangement uses TRBV5-4 and TRBJ1-3; 7 bases align to TRBD1. Germline assignment: CDR1 SGHNT and CDR2 YYREEE (reference sequence). The V and J ends lost 3 bases and 0 bases, in that order; junction bases with no gene match: 3. This CDR3 region has 15 residues. The chain's CDR3 is CASSSGQNSGNTIYF. The CDR3 nucleotides are TGTGCCAGCAGCTCGGGACAGAACTCTGGAAACACCATATATTTT.

This rearrangement joins TRBV29-1 to TRBJ2-7; D possibly corresponds to TRBD1 (6 bases). The germline CDR1 and CDR2 sequences are SQVTM and ANQGSEA. The CDR3 is 13 residues long. Deletions cut 4 bases from V and 7 bases from J, with 17 bases between. CDR3 sequence: CSVVLVQGREQYF. As DNA, the CDR3 is TGCAGCGTTGTGTTGGTCCAGGGGCGGGAGCAGTACTTC.

CDR3 nucleotides: TGCGCCAGCAGCTCCGGGGGCAGGGGAGGGGAAAAACTGTTTTTT. It specifies CASSSGGRGGEKLFF. The V and J genes are TRBV5-1 and TRBJ1-4, with TRBD1 as a possible D gene (6 bases). Germline-derived CDR1 and CDR2 are SGHRS and YFSETQ. The ends were cut back, 3 bases at V and 8 bases at J, with 17 bases in the middle. The CDR3 is 15 amino acids.

The count of this clone is one. The V and J genes are TRBV10-3 and TRBJ1-2; no firm D call. The CDR3 loop spans 14 amino acids. The V gene's germline CDR1 is ENHRY and CDR2 SYGVKD. V shed 11 bases and J shed 0 bases, with 16 bases lying between them. CDR3 sequence reads: CAARREPPNYGYTF. Written as DNA, the CDR3 is TGTGCCGCCCGGAGGGAACCTCCTAACTATGGCTACACCTTC.

The CDR3 DNA sequence: TGCGCCAGCAGCCCAGAGGGGGAGGGAGGGAGAAACAATGAGCAGTTCTTC. It codes for CASSPEGEGGRNNEQFF. This sequence joins TRBV5-1 and TRBJ2-1; maybe TRBD2 (7 bases). The CDR3 length is 17 residues. Trimming shortened V by 4 bases and J by 5 bases, and 22 bases separated the two germline ends. In germline, CDR1 is SGHRS, CDR2 YFSETQ.

This clone has more than one count but fewer than ten. This chain joins TRBV2 and TRBJ1-3; 8 bases agree with TRBD1. Germline V gives CDR1 SNHLY, CDR2 FYNNEI. The CDR3 sequence is 15 residues long. V shed 0 bases and J 5 bases; nucleotides not matched to a gene: 3. The CDR3 protein is CASSEATGDRNTIYF. CDR3 in DNA: TGTGCCAGCAGTGAAGCGACAGGGGATAGAAACACCATATATTTT.

This clone was recorded only once. The chain is built from TRBV5-1 and TRBJ1-1; no clear D. Germline loops: CDR1 SGHRS, CDR2 YFSETQ. The CDR3 spans 15 residues. Trimming cost V 4 bases and J 1 base, with 14 bases left between them. The CDR3 nucleotides are TGCGCCAGCAGCCCCCTAGGACTGGAGAACACTGAAGCTTTCTTT. It codes for CASSPLGLENTEAFF.

The chain carries TRBV19 and TRBJ2-2; 11 nucleotides line up with TRBD1. CDR3 length: 15 amino acids. Germline-derived CDR1 and CDR2 are LNHDA and SQIVND (reference sequence). Trimming removed 9 bases from V and 5 bases from J; junction bases left unmatched: 8. In DNA, the CDR3 is TGTGCCAGCTCCGGGACAGGGGGATGGACCGGGGAGCTGTTTTTT. Residues: CASSGTGGWTGELFF.

This clone was counted once. The chain is built from TRBV7-8 and TRBJ1-2, with D uncertain. This CDR3 comprises 16 residues. V lost 1 base and J lost 4, with 16 bases in between. CDR1 SGHVS and CDR2 FQNEAQ come from the germline V gene. CDR3 residues: CASSLDSPLLGYGYTF. The CDR3 region has the DNA TGTGCCAGCAGCTTAGATTCCCCCCTGCTAGGCTATGGCTACACCTTC.

A single count supports this clone. V usage is TRBV30 and J usage is TRBJ1-2; tentatively, D is TRBD1 (6 bases). CDR3 length equals 15 residues. The ends were cut back, 2 bases at V and 4 bases at J, with 17 bases in the middle. The germline V gene has CDR1 GTSNPN and CDR2 SVGIG (reference sequence). The CDR3, as DNA: TGTGCCTGGAGTCGGGCCGGGGGGCCCGGCTATGGCTACACCTTC. Its protein is CAWSRAGGPGYGYTF.

This clone was seen repeatedly, ten times or more. In DNA form, the CDR3 reads TGTGCCAGCAGCTTCACAGGGGGCAGGTACAATGAGCAGTTCTTC. Its translation: CASSFTGGRYNEQFF. The gene calls are TRBV7-9 and TRBJ2-1, with 9 bases that match TRBD1. CDR1 SEHNR and CDR2 FQNEAQ come from the germline V gene (reference sequence). The length of the CDR3 is 15 residues. V lost 3 bases to trimming and J lost 4 bases; unmatched junction nucleotides: 4.

This chain connects TRBV12-3 or TRBV12-4 to TRBJ2-7, with D perhaps matching TRBD1 (5 bases). Trimming pared 2 bases from V and 4 bases from J, leaving 9 bases between. The CDR3 sequence is 13 residues long. In DNA form, the CDR3 reads TGTGCCAGCAGTTTACAGGGTGTATACGAGCAGTACTTC. Translating it yields CASSLQGVYEQYF.